This TCR beta chain originates from a study of Ad26.COV2.S vaccination and SARS-CoV-2 variants. Study conclusions and caveats: People who got the vaccine or the placebo had similar non-spike TCR breadth.

Sequencing used immunoSEQ multiplex PCR; TCRdb keeps in-frame clones, though not all of them. The sample includes roughly 350,000 clones, 85% to 90% of them seen just once. Regarding this clone: Its antigen remains unidentified.

This sample's treatment: 15 to 20 received Ad26.COV2.S at low or high dose, single or two shots; roughly five received placebo; per-sample allocation not given. Sampling took place 63 days after the first vaccine or placebo injection. V was clipped by 0 bases and J by 0 bases, with 8 bases between them. Germline V lookup: CDR1 LGHNA, CDR2 YSLEER. The CDR3 is 15 amino acids. The chain has TRBV4-3 and TRBJ1-2, with D unresolved. Sequenced material: peripheral blood, taken in a trial of Ad26.COV2.S vaccine versus placebo. This sequence originates from a person between 18 and 59 years old who received the Ad26.COV2.S COVID-19 vaccine or a placebo. Here the CDR3 reads CASSQDLGANYGYTF. CDR3 nucleotide sequence: TGCGCCAGCAGCCAAGATCTTGGGGCTAACTATGGCTACACCTTC.